What follows are 6 T cell receptor beta chains derived from one specimen sequenced in a study of T cell repertoires in cytomegalovirus infection. No antigen has been identified for these receptors. A single record per CDR3 protein comes from TCRdb applying MiXCR to the reads. The sample holds approximately 730,000 distinct CDR3 sequences, about 27% seen once. The sample in question was cultured CD8+ T cells from PBMCs, obtained from culture after CMV antigen stimulation. These receptors were obtained from a human donor in good health (CMV status not recorded). Some clones in this sample may be carry-over from other donors' samples.

This clonotype was counted between two and nine times. The chain uses TRBV6-5 and TRBJ2-5, with D perhaps TRBD1 (6 bases). The CDR3 loop spans 14 amino acids. The germline V and J ends were trimmed by 6 bases and 3 bases, with 14 bases remaining between them. The germline V gene encodes CDR1 MNHEY and CDR2 SVGAGI. The CDR3 region has the DNA TGTGCCAGCAGGGCGACAGGACAGAAAGAGACCCAGTACTTC. It codes for CASRATGQKETQYF.

The chain joins TRBV6-1 to TRBJ2-2; D is undetermined. The CDR3 totals 13 residues. Trimming took 7 bases from V and 6 from J, leaving 12 bases between them. Germline V gene sequence: CDR1 MNHNS, CDR2 SASEGT. This chain's CDR3 is CASKVTIAGELFF. The CDR3 nucleotides are TGTGCCAGCAAAGTAACGATCGCCGGGGAGCTGTTTTTT.

The J gene is TRBJ1-2, the V gene TRBV10-3; TRBD1 aligns across 10 bases. Trimming at V came to 7 bases and at J to 8 bases, leaving 13 bases not matched to a gene. The CDR3 length is 15 residues. Germline CDR1 is ENHRY and CDR2 is SYGVKD. The CDR3 DNA reads as TGTGCCATCAAGACAAGACAGGGGGCGGGGGGGGGCTACACCTTC. Translation: CAIKTRQGAGGGYTF.

This clonotype was detected a few times. The chain joins TRBV20-1 to TRBJ2-7; no firm D call. The CDR3 totals 14 residues. The germline CDR1 and CDR2 sequences are DFQATT and SNEGSKA (reference sequence). Deletions cut 0 bases from V and 0 bases from J, with 9 bases between. As DNA, the CDR3 is TGCAGTGCTAGAGAGCCCAGGACCTCCTACGAGCAGTACTTC. Protein product: CSAREPRTSYEQYF.

The chain links TRBV7-9 to TRBJ2-7; 8 nucleotides align to TRBD1. CDR3 length: 14 amino acids. Germline V gene data show CDR1 as SEHNR and CDR2 as FQNEAQ (reference sequence). Germline trimming cut 5 bases from V and 2 bases from J; bases unmatched to any gene: 5. The CDR3 loop is CASSHPGQAYEQYF. CDR3 DNA: TGTGCCAGCAGCCACCCGGGACAGGCCTACGAGCAGTACTTC.

This clonotype occurred many times. The junction differs from germline at one of its ends, possibly a read error. The chain joins TRBV27 to TRBJ1-5, with D unresolved. The CDR3 length is 13 residues. The germline CDR1 and CDR2 sequences are MNHEY and SMNVEV (reference sequence). In DNA form, the CDR3 reads TGTGCCAGCAGCTTATCGGGGAATCAGCCCCAGCATTTT. This sequence encodes CASSLSGNQPQHF.